This TCR beta chain was identified during a study of T-cell memory formation after mild COVID-19. Study information: In these data, TCR clusters were largely donor specific.

This CDR3 is built from 12 residues. Trimming took 0 bases from V and 2 from J, leaving 5 bases between them. The germline CDR1 and CDR2 sequences are DFQATT and SNEGSKA (reference sequence). The table lists this clonotype with a few counts. Its antigen is as yet unknown. Study-level results: Mostly located in CM and EM were contracting CD4+ clones, with contracting CD8+ clones located in EMRA.

5'RACE primed at constant segments yielded TCR alpha and TCR beta cDNA libraries bearing sample barcodes and UMIs. In TCRdb, the 5' RACE reads were re-called with MiXCR into one record per CDR3 protein. Here the sample spans approximately 260,000 distinct CDR3 sequences, 16% being singletons. The rearrangement joins TRBV20-1 to TRBJ2-7; no firm D call. The sample consisted of PBMCs or a T cell subset sorted from them (not recorded which). The sequence was obtained from a man between 18 and 29 years old who had mild COVID-19 (a few samples of this study predate the infection). Cell type and time point are not known. The CDR3 loop is CSAREDTYEQYF. The CDR3 coding sequence is TGCAGTGCTAGAGAGGATACCTACGAGCAGTACTTC.